This TCR beta chain was retrieved from a study of T cell responses to AZD1222 COVID-19 vaccine. Findings and limits, study-wide: Repertoires were obtained only post-peak T cell response. Baseline serostatus was positive in only a handful of AZD1222 recipients. Spike was spanned by vaccine-associated CD4 TCRs, which were dominant at 160-218 and 743-854.

The CDR3 covers 11 residues. As concerns this clone: Its matching antigen is unknown.

Generated by immunoSEQ multiplex PCR, the TCRdb table keeps only in-frame clones and is missing some. The sample records 80,000 to 100,000 clones, around nine tenths being singletons. The specimen comprised peripheral blood, sampled 28 days after the second AZD1222 dose. The receptor's source is an adult who received the AZD1222 COVID-19 vaccine. The chain joins TRBV12-2 to TRBJ1-3. TRBV12-2 is shown as a pseudogene. CDR3 DNA: TGTGCAAGTCGCCCTGGAAACACCATATATTTT. Translated, it gives CASRPGNTIYF.